This TCR beta chain originates from a study of blood T cell repertoires in COVID-19. Study details: There were acute and convalescent COVID-19 samples, and they came from the United States, Italy and Spain.

This clone was observed once. Sequencing was performed with immunoSEQ multiplex PCR; in TCRdb, only in-frame clones are kept and a portion is missing. The sample carries more than 300,000 clones, 80% to 90% recorded once. The receptor's source is a woman between 50 and 59 years old with acute or convalescent COVID-19. The sequencing input was peripheral blood.

In nucleotides, the CDR3 is TGCGCCAGCAGCTTGTCACGGGGGGGCACAGATACGCAGTATTTT. Encoded protein: CASSLSRGGTDTQYF. The rearrangement uses TRBV5-1 and TRBJ2-3; 7 bases are a match to TRBD2. Germline V lookup: CDR1 SGHRS, CDR2 YFSETQ. V gave up 1 base and J gave up 1 base; unmatched junction bases: 3. CDR3 length equals 15 residues.